The present T cell receptor beta chain was sequenced within a study of T cell changes during pregnancy in multiple sclerosis. Method: immunoSEQ multiplex PCR; TCRdb's copy keeps in-frame clones and lacks some. Seen here are some 38,000 clones, around 90% observed once, and the top ten hold approximately 0.36%. V was trimmed by 0 bases and J by 4 bases, leaving 7 bases between them. The CDR3 is 13 amino acids. Germline assignment: CDR1 MNHEY and CDR2 SMNVEV (reference sequence). This sample comprised CD4+ T cells from peripheral blood mononuclear cells, obtained after pregnancy. The sequence was obtained from a female donor in good health, enrolled as a control in a pregnancy study. The chain joins TRBV27 to TRBJ2-7; D remains unclear. The CDR3 is CASSLSVSYEQYF. As DNA, the CDR3 is TGTGCCAGCAGTTTATCGGTCAGTTACGAGCAGTACTTC.